Following are 15 T cell receptor beta chains from one sample sequenced in a study of blood T cell repertoires in COVID-19 (TCRdb year 2020). Library preparation employed the immunoSEQ multiplex PCR assay. This immuneACCESS table, as held by TCRdb, lists in-frame sequences with V and J called but not all clones. Of the missing ones, under half trace to an unresolved V gene in checked studies; the others have no known cause. The sample records some 300,000 clones, 88% of which are singletons. The ten biggest clones cover around 2% of the sample. Sequencing input: PBMCs or T cells enriched from blood (not recorded which). Receptors originate from a woman aged 60 to 75 in a cohort exposed to, infected with or recovered from COVID-19 (not recorded which).

The genes are TRBV10-2 and TRBJ2-7; no firm D call. Germline CDR1 reads WSHSY; CDR2 reads SAAADI. This CDR3 is built from 12 residues. V lost 4 bases, J lost 7 bases, and 11 bases lay in between. DNA for the CDR3: TGCGCCAGCAGTGGGCTCGGAGCGGAGCAGTACTTC. Protein product: CASSGLGAEQYF.

In its sample, this clone was seen once. This chain uses TRBV19 with TRBJ1-2, with D maybe TRBD1 (5 bases). Trimming removed 4 bases at V and 4 bases at J, with 19 bases between. The CDR3 loop spans 16 amino acids. Germline V CDR1 and CDR2: LNHDA, SQIVND (reference sequence). This CDR3 is CASSTADSARAYGYTF. CDR3 sequence (DNA): TGTGCCAGTAGTACCGCTGACAGCGCTCGAGCCTATGGCTACACCTTC.

The CDR3 region is CASSGRDRGNYGYTF. The CDR3 nucleotides are TGTGCCAGCAGTGGCCGGGACAGGGGGAACTATGGCTACACCTTC. This chain uses TRBV2 with TRBJ1-2; 11 bases match TRBD1. The V segment lost 4 bases and the J segment 2 bases; nucleotides outside the gene matches: 3. This CDR3 contains 15 residues. Germline V gene data show CDR1 as SNHLY and CDR2 as FYNNEI.

The chain combines TRBV9 with TRBJ1-6, with D maybe TRBD1 (6 bases). The CDR3 totals 16 residues. Trimming removed 4 bases at V and 2 bases at J, with 13 bases between. The germline CDR1 and CDR2 sequences are SGDLS and YYNGEE. The CDR3: CASSPEGGAYNSPLHF. The CDR3 region has the DNA TGTGCCAGCAGCCCGGAAGGGGGAGCCTATAATTCACCCCTCCACTTT.

This clone came up once. Other DNA sequences from this sample encode an identical CDR3 as well. CDR3: CASSFGGRTYEQYF. DNA for the CDR3: TGTGCCAGCAGCTTCGGGGGGAGGACTTACGAGCAGTACTTC. J is TRBJ2-7 and V is TRBV11-2; the match to TRBD2 covers 7 bases. The CDR3 runs 14 residues. The V segment lost 3 bases and the J segment 4 bases; nucleotides outside the gene matches: 6. CDR1 is SGHAT, CDR2 FQNNGV, per germline.

Remarks on this clone: A much more abundant neighbour one base away suggests this may be a read error. This CDR3 is also generated by other DNA sequences in the sample. The J gene is TRBJ1-5, the V gene TRBV19; 8 bases fit TRBD1. Trimming at V came to 6 bases and at J to 5 bases, leaving 3 bases not matched to a gene. There are 13 residues in the CDR3. Germline CDR1 reads LNHDA; CDR2 reads SQIVND (reference sequence). CDR3: CASSVDRDQPQHF. CDR3 coding DNA: TGTGCCAGTAGCGTGGACAGGGATCAGCCCCAGCATTTT.

V is TRBV28 and J is TRBJ1-3; 7 bases line up with TRBD1. Germline trimming cut 6 bases from V and 2 bases from J; bases unmatched to any gene: 4. This CDR3 region has 14 residues. CDR1 and CDR2 (germline): MDHEN, SYDVKM. The CDR3 coding sequence is TGTGCCAGCAGCTCAGGGGGACCTGGAAACACCATATATTTT. It codes for CASSSGGPGNTIYF. The variable domain in full, with the rest retrieved from reference TRBV28 and TRBJ1-3, is DVKVTQSSRYLVKRTGEKVFLECVQDMDHENMFWYRQDPGLGLRLIYFSYDVKMKEKGDIPEGYSVSREKKERFSLILESASTNQTSMYLCASSSGGPGNTIYFGEGSWLTVV.

A remark on this clone: Other DNA sequences in this sample translate to the same CDR3. This sequence joins TRBV2 and TRBJ1-1; 11 nucleotides align to TRBD1. The germline CDR1 and CDR2 sequences are SNHLY and FYNNEI. The CDR3 contains 13 residues. V lost 6 bases to trimming and J lost 4 bases; unmatched junction nucleotides: 1. The CDR3 reads CASSGTGGTEAFF. CDR3 sequence (DNA): TGTGCCAGCAGCGGGACAGGGGGCACTGAAGCTTTCTTT.

The chain combines TRBV28 with TRBJ1-6; a weak D match, TRBD1 (5 bases). Germline-derived CDR1 and CDR2 are MDHEN and SYDVKM. The CDR3 has 15 amino acids. V was trimmed by 6 bases and J by 5 bases, leaving 14 bases between them. The CDR3 protein is CASSPPQGHNSPLHF. In DNA form, the CDR3 reads TGTGCCAGCAGCCCCCCGCAGGGTCATAATTCACCCCTCCACTTT.

This chain links TRBV5-1 with TRBJ1-3; D is perhaps TRBD1 (6 bases). Germline-derived CDR1 and CDR2 are SGHRS and YFSETQ. The CDR3 has 15 amino acids. V dropped 0 bases and J dropped 8 bases, with 15 bases sitting between them. This CDR3 is CASSLATGGRDTIYF. For the CDR3, the DNA is TGCGCCAGCAGCTTGGCCACGGGGGGCAGGGACACCATATATTTT.

As for this clone: An end of the junction does not agree with germline; a read error may underlie this. The V gene is TRBV5-8, the J gene TRBJ2-3, with a weak D call TRBD2 (6 bases). Germline V gene data show CDR1 as SGHTS and CDR2 as YDEGEE. This CDR3 region has 10 residues. The CDR3 protein is CASSLVGGGF. DNA of the CDR3: TGTGCCAGCAGCTTGGTAGGAGGAGGGTTT.

This rearrangement joins TRBV3-1 (or the pseudogene TRBV3-2) to TRBJ2-1; TRBD1 is a possible D gene (5 bases). V was cut by 3 bases and J by 0 bases, with 15 bases left in between. Germline V gives CDR1 LGHDT, CDR2 YNNKEL (reference sequence). CDR3 size: 17 residues. The CDR3 protein is CASSQGYGQGSYNEQFF. CDR3 nucleotides: TGTGCCAGCAGCCAGGGGTATGGCCAGGGCTCCTACAATGAGCAGTTCTTC.

This CDR3 reads CSSFSGSNEQFF. The CDR3 bases are TGCAGCTCCTTTAGCGGGAGCAATGAGCAGTTCTTC. The chain uses TRBV29-1 and TRBJ2-1; 9 bases map to TRBD2. This CDR3 contains 12 residues. The V segment lost 8 bases and the J segment 6 bases; nucleotides outside the gene matches: 5. CDR1 SQVTM and CDR2 ANQGSEA come from the germline V gene.

This chain connects TRBV6-5 to TRBJ2-7; 7 bases line up with TRBD2. J lost 7 bases, V lost 6 bases, and 3 bases had no gene match. Germline-derived CDR1 and CDR2 are MNHEY and SVGAGI. The CDR3 totals 11 residues. CDR3 sequence: CASSRGDEQYF. The CDR3 coding sequence is TGTGCCAGCAGCCGGGGGGATGAGCAGTACTTC.

The chain is built from TRBV11-3 and TRBJ2-2; D perhaps matches TRBD1 (6 bases). This CDR3 comprises 18 residues. Germline-derived CDR1 and CDR2 are SGHNT and YENEEA. V shed 5 bases and J shed 3 bases, with 22 bases lying between them. The DNA for the CDR3 is TGTGCCAGCAGCCAAGGCATTTTTGGGGGCGCGTACACCGGGGAGCTGTTTTTT. This translates into CASSQGIFGGAYTGELFF.